These 29 T cell receptor beta chains originate from one sample sequenced in a study of siplizumab effects on memory and regulatory T cells. Clones were sequenced by immunoSEQ multiplex PCR, and TCRdb holds only the in-frame ones, with some missing. The profile shows about 100,000 clones, 91% of them singletons. Sequencing was performed on CD4+ T cells sorted from blood. The receptors stem from a human donor in good health.

This clone is a singleton in its sample. This chain joins TRBV28 and TRBJ2-2; no clear D gene. The CDR3 is made up of 15 amino acids. The V gene lost 1 base and the J gene lost 7 bases, with 13 bases spanning the gap. Per the germline V gene, CDR1 is MDHEN and CDR2 is SYDVKM. Here the CDR3 DNA reads TGTGCCAGCAGTTTATCGGGCAGAGGCCACGGGGAGCTGTTTTTT. The encoded protein is CASSLSGRGHGELFF.

The V and J genes are TRBV18 and TRBJ1-6; D uncertain. This CDR3 has 16 residues. Between the trimmed V and J ends, which lost 2 bases and 7 bases, there was a span of 15 bases. The V gene's germline CDR1 is KGHSH and CDR2 LQKENI. CDR3 sequence (DNA): TGTGCCAGCTCACCATACATCGACACGGCAAATTCACCCCTCCACTTT. Its translation: CASSPYIDTANSPLHF.

This clone was seen only once. This chain links TRBV7-8 with TRBJ1-5; D gene ambiguous. Trimming stripped 4 bases from V and 7 bases from J, with 11 bases between. The CDR3 sequence is 13 residues long. Germline loops: CDR1 SGHVS, CDR2 FQNEAQ. CDR3 bases: TGTGCCAGCAGCTCAGATTTAACGCAGCCCCAGCATTTT. Amino acids: CASSSDLTQPQHF.

In this sample, this clone turned up once. The chain joins TRBV7-2 to TRBJ2-7; 8 bases align to TRBD2. CDR3 length: 15 residues. In germline, CDR1 is SGHTA, CDR2 FQGNSA. Trimming at V came to 6 bases and at J to 4 bases, leaving 11 bases not matched to a gene. CDR3 DNA: TGTGCCAGCAGATACTACCCGGGGGGGCCGTACGAGCAGTACTTC. Protein: CASRYYPGGPYEQYF.

The chain links TRBV2 to TRBJ2-6; a possible D gene is TRBD2 (6 bases). Germline V gives CDR1 SNHLY, CDR2 FYNNEI. V was cut by 8 bases and J by 2 bases, with 13 bases left in between. This CDR3 is built from 15 residues. CDR3 residues: CASGQEGAGANVLTF. CDR3 bases: TGTGCCAGCGGTCAGGAGGGCGCTGGGGCCAACGTCCTGACTTTC.

This clone was observed once. The V call is TRBV2, the J call TRBJ2-4; D is perhaps TRBD1 or TRBD2 (6 bases each). The V end lost 8 bases, the J end lost 6 bases, and 14 bases lay between the germline ends. The CDR3 extends over 13 amino acids. Germline lookup yields CDR1 SNHLY and CDR2 FYNNEI. The DNA for the CDR3 is TGTGCCAGCCCCCGGGGGCAGAGAAACATTCAGTACTTC. It specifies CASPRGQRNIQYF.

The genes are TRBV5-4 and TRBJ2-2, with 10 bases lining up with TRBD2. Trimming at V came to 1 base and at J to 6 bases, leaving 9 bases not matched to a gene. There are 17 residues in the CDR3. In germline, CDR1 is SGHNT, CDR2 YYREEE (reference sequence). The CDR3 loop is CASSLPSGGPAAGELFF. CDR3 DNA: TGTGCCAGCAGCTTGCCTAGCGGGGGCCCAGCGGCCGGGGAGCTGTTTTTT.

V usage is TRBV6-1 and J usage is TRBJ2-7; D possibly matches TRBD1 or TRBD2 (5 bases each). With 8 bases removed from V and 1 base from J, the gap between germline ends came to 18 bases. The length of the CDR3 is 15 residues. Looked up from germline, CDR1 is MNHNS and CDR2 is SASEGT. The chain's CDR3 is CASSPRGGLSYEQYF. The CDR3 DNA reads TGTGCCAGCTCCCCTAGGGGCGGGCTATCCTACGAGCAGTACTTC.

The chain couples TRBV7-9 to TRBJ2-5; D is ambiguous. V lost 5 bases and J lost 2, with 12 bases in between. Germline CDR1 and CDR2: SEHNR and FQNEAQ (reference sequence). This CDR3 has 14 amino acids. The CDR3 nucleotides read TGTGCCAGCAGCCGCCCCCCCAGTCAAGAGACCCAGTACTTC. This gives the protein CASSRPPSQETQYF.

V usage is TRBV15 and J usage is TRBJ2-1, with 11 bases identical to TRBD2. The germline CDR1 and CDR2 sequences are LNHNV and YYDKDF (reference sequence). The CDR3 loop spans 15 amino acids. V lost 5 bases, J lost 4 bases, and 4 bases stayed unmatched. The chain's CDR3 is CATSSGTSGYNEQFF. The CDR3 DNA reads as TGTGCCACCAGCTCCGGGACTAGCGGATACAATGAGCAGTTCTTC.

This sequence joins TRBV19 and TRBJ1-3; TRBD1 aligns across 10 bases. CDR1 and CDR2 (germline): LNHDA, SQIVND (reference sequence). This CDR3 is built from 17 residues. Trimming cost V 4 bases and J 2 bases; bases outside gene matches: 8. In DNA, the CDR3 is TGTGCCAGTAGTACCACCGGGACAGGGGCCCCTGGAAACACCATATATTTT. Translation gives CASSTTGTGAPGNTIYF.

V usage is TRBV7-2 and J usage is TRBJ2-5, with D perhaps TRBD2 (6 bases). The CDR3 has 15 residues. CDR1 SGHTA and CDR2 FQGNSA come from the germline V gene. Trimming took off 0 bases at V and 3 bases at J, with 11 bases between the two ends. The CDR3 sequence: CASSLAPGRKETQYF. In nucleotides, the CDR3 is TGTGCCAGCAGCTTAGCCCCCGGGAGAAAAGAGACCCAGTACTTC. Full variable domain (rest looked up from reference TRBV7-2 and TRBJ2-5): GAGVSQSPSNKVTEKGKDVELRCDPISGHTALYWYRQSLGQGLEFLIYFQGNSAPDKSGLPSDRFSAERTGGSVSTLTIQRTQQEDSAVYLCASSLAPGRKETQYFGPGTRLLVL.

This chain links TRBV5-6 with TRBJ2-7; D is uncertain. The CDR3 runs 14 residues. V dropped 2 bases and J dropped 0 bases, with 9 bases sitting between them. The V gene's germline CDR1 is SGHDT and CDR2 YYEEEE. CDR3: CASSFQVSSYEQYF. The CDR3 nucleotides read TGTGCCAGCAGCTTCCAGGTGAGCTCCTACGAGCAGTACTTC. Full variable domain (outside the CDR3, taken from reference TRBV5-6 and TRBJ2-7): DAGVTQSPTHLIKTRGQQVTLRCSPKSGHDTVSWYQQALGQGPQFIFQYYEEEERQRGNFPDRFSGHQFPNYSSELNVNALLLGDSALYLCASSFQVSSYEQYFGPGTRLTVT.

In this sample, this clone turned up a few times. J is TRBJ2-1 and V is TRBV9, with D possibly being TRBD2 (6 bases). Germline V gene sequence: CDR1 SGDLS, CDR2 YYNGEE. The CDR3 is made up of 16 amino acids. Trimming stripped 0 bases from V and 2 bases from J, with 12 bases between. The CDR3 is CASSVEGLPTYNEQFF. The CDR3 nucleotides are TGTGCCAGCAGCGTAGAGGGACTTCCCACCTACAATGAGCAGTTCTTC.

The chain joins TRBV4-1 to TRBJ2-7, with 7 nucleotides matching TRBD1. Trimming at V came to 1 base and at J to 0 bases, leaving 9 bases not matched to a gene. CDR3 length: 17 residues. The V gene's germline CDR1 is MGHRA and CDR2 YSYEKL. The CDR3 here is CASSQGLGTESSYEQYF. DNA for the CDR3: TGCGCCAGCAGCCAAGGTTTGGGGACAGAAAGCTCCTACGAGCAGTACTTC.

The rearrangement uses TRBV21-1 and TRBJ1-2. TRBV21-1 represents a pseudogene. This CDR3 comprises 13 residues. The CDR3 region is CASSKIRANGYTF. CDR3 sequence (DNA): TGTGCCAGCAGCAAAATTAGAGCTAATGGCTACACCTTC.

This clone was observed once. The genes are TRBV5-4 and TRBJ2-3; D not certain. Per the germline V gene, CDR1 is SGHNT and CDR2 is YYREEE (reference sequence). The CDR3 spans 13 residues. V dropped 2 bases and J dropped 4 bases, with 8 bases sitting between them. In DNA form, the CDR3 reads TGTGCCAGCAGCTTCGAGAACGCAGATACGCAGTATTTT. Protein sequence: CASSFENADTQYF.

The chain has TRBV10-3 and TRBJ1-1; D uncertain. Germline assignment: CDR1 ENHRY and CDR2 SYGVKD. The CDR3 sequence is 12 residues long. With 8 bases removed from V and 1 base from J, the gap between germline ends came to 8 bases. The CDR3 nucleotides are TGTGCCATCTCAAACGCGAACACTGAAGCTTTCTTT. As protein: CAISNANTEAFF.

This chain links TRBV4-3 with TRBJ2-1; D ambiguous. Trimming shortened V by 0 bases and J by 6 bases, and 6 bases separated the two germline ends. CDR3 length: 13 residues. Germline loops: CDR1 LGHNA, CDR2 YSLEER. The CDR3 loop is CASSQEYGNEQFF. The CDR3 DNA is TGCGCCAGCAGCCAAGAGTACGGCAATGAGCAGTTCTTC.

V usage is TRBV5-6 and J usage is TRBJ2-5, with D tentatively TRBD1 (6 bases). V shed 4 bases and J shed 1 base, with 14 bases lying between them. The CDR3 runs 15 residues. Germline CDR1 reads SGHDT; CDR2 reads YYEEEE. CDR3 nucleotide sequence: TGTGCCAGCAGCCGGACACAGGGCAGCCAAGAGACCCAGTACTTC. Translation gives CASSRTQGSQETQYF.

For the CDR3, the DNA is TGTGCCAGCAGTTTGGACAGTAACACTGAAGCTTTCTTT. Amino acids: CASSLDSNTEAFF. The V and J genes are TRBV28 and TRBJ1-1; weak D call: TRBD1 (6 bases). The V end lost 3 bases, the J end lost 2 bases, and 7 bases lay between the germline ends. The CDR3 extends over 13 amino acids. Germline V CDR1 and CDR2: MDHEN, SYDVKM. Looking up the rest from reference TRBV28 and TRBJ1-1 gives the full variable domain: DVKVTQSSRYLVKRTGEKVFLECVQDMDHENMFWYRQDPGLGLRLIYFSYDVKMKEKGDIPEGYSVSREKKERFSLILESASTNQTSMYLCASSLDSNTEAFFGQGTRLTVV.

The rearrangement links TRBV30 to TRBJ1-1; D uncertain. The germline V gene has CDR1 GTSNPN and CDR2 SVGIG (reference sequence). This CDR3 spans 13 amino acids. The V gene lost 7 bases and the J gene lost 0 bases, with 12 bases spanning the gap. The CDR3 DNA reads TGTGCCTCCACACGCGGGATGAACACTGAAGCTTTCTTT. Its translation: CASTRGMNTEAFF.

The V gene is TRBV5-5, the J gene TRBJ2-7; possibly TRBD2 for D (5 bases). This CDR3 has 14 residues. Germline V gene data show CDR1 as SGHKS and CDR2 as YYEKEE (reference sequence). V lost 0 bases and J lost 7, with 14 bases in between. CDR3 DNA sequence: TGTGCCAGCAGCTTGGTAACAGCGACGGGGGAGCAGTACTTC. Translation gives CASSLVTATGEQYF.

V and J are TRBV14 and TRBJ1-6; D not resolved. CDR1 SGHDN and CDR2 FVKESK come from the germline V gene. The CDR3 is made up of 16 amino acids. V was cut by 4 bases and J by 7 bases, with 17 bases left in between. The CDR3 DNA sequence: TGTGCCAGCAGCCCAATTGGAGGGCAACGGAATTCACCCCTCCACTTT. Translated: CASSPIGGQRNSPLHF.

This chain links TRBV6-5 with TRBJ1-5; possibly TRBD1 for D (6 bases). Germline V gene sequence: CDR1 MNHEY, CDR2 SVGAGI. V lost 0 bases and J lost 7, with 10 bases in between. This CDR3 contains 14 residues. For the CDR3, the DNA is TGTGCCAGCAGTTACTCGAGGGGGACCCAGCCCCAGCATTTT. Translation gives CASSYSRGTQPQHF.

This clone came up a few times. The rearrangement links TRBV6-5 to TRBJ1-1; D unresolved. V was shortened by 4 bases and J by 3 bases, with 6 bases between the two germline ends. Germline V gene data show CDR1 as MNHEY and CDR2 as SVGAGI. This CDR3 spans 12 amino acids. CDR3 in amino acids: CASSSVDTEAFF. The CDR3 DNA is TGTGCCAGCAGTTCCGTGGACACTGAAGCTTTCTTT.

The V and J genes are TRBV6-6 and TRBJ1-2; no clear D. CDR3 length: 12 residues. V dropped 0 bases and J dropped 5 bases, with 4 bases sitting between them. The germline V gene has CDR1 MNHNY and CDR2 SVGAGI (reference sequence). The CDR3 DNA reads TGTGCCAGCAGTTACTCCGTTTATGGCTACACCTTC. This translates into CASSYSVYGYTF.

This chain connects TRBV28 to TRBJ1-2; 8 bases match TRBD1. The CDR3 is 14 amino acids. With V trimmed by 2 bases and J by 4 bases, 3 bases remained unmatched. CDR1 MDHEN and CDR2 SYDVKM come from the germline V gene. CDR3 nucleotide sequence: TGTGCCAGCAGTTTACTGGACAGGGTCTATGGCTACACCTTC. Its translation is CASSLLDRVYGYTF.

The rearrangement links TRBV4-2 to TRBJ1-5; 7 positions match TRBD1. V shed 2 bases and J 1 base; nucleotides not matched to a gene: 2. The CDR3 has 15 residues. Germline V CDR1 and CDR2: LGHNA, YNFKEQ. CDR3: CASSQPGQSNQPQHF. The CDR3, as DNA: TGTGCCAGCAGCCAACCGGGACAGAGCAATCAGCCCCAGCATTTT.